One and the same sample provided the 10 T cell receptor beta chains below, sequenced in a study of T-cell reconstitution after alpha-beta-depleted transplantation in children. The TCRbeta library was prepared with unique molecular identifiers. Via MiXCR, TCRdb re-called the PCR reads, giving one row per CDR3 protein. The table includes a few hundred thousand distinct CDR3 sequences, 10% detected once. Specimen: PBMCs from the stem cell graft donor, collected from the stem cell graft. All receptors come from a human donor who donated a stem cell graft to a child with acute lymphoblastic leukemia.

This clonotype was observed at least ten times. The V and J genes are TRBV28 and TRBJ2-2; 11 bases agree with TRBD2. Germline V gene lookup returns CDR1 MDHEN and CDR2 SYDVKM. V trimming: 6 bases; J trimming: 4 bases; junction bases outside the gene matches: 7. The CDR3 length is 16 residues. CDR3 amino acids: CASRTRLAGSTGELFF. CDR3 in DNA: TGTGCCAGCAGAACCCGACTAGCGGGAAGCACCGGGGAGCTGTTTTTT.

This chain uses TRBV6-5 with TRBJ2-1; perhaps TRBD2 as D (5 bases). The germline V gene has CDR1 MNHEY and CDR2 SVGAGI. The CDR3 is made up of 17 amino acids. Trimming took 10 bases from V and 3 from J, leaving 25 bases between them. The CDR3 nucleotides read TGTGCCACAGTTAGCTCTGATAGGGAGAAGATCTACAATGAGCAGTTCTTC. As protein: CATVSSDREKIYNEQFF.

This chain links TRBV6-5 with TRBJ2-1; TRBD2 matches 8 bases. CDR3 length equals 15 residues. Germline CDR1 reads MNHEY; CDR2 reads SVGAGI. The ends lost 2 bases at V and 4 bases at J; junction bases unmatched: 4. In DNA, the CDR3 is TGTGCCAGCAGTTACAATAGCGGGGCGTACAATGAGCAGTTCTTC. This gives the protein CASSYNSGAYNEQFF.

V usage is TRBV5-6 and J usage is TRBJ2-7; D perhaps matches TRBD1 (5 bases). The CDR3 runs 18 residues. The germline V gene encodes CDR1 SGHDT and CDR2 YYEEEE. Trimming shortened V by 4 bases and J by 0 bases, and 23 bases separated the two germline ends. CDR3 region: CASSHKRLTESFSYEQYF. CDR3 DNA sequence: TGTGCCAGCAGCCACAAGCGCTTGACAGAATCCTTCTCCTACGAGCAGTACTTC.

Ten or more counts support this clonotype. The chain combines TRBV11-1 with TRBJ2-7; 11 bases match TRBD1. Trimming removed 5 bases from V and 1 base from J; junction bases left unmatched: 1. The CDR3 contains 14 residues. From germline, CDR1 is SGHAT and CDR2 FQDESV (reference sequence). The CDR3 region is CASSGQGASYEQYF. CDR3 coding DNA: TGTGCCAGCAGCGGACAGGGGGCTTCCTACGAGCAGTACTTC.

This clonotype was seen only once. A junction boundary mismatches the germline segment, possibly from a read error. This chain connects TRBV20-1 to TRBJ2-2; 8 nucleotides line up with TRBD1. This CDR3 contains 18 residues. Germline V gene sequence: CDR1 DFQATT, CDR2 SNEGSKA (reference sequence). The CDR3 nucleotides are TGCAGTGCTAGGAGTCTAAACGGACAGGGAGCGAACCCCGGGGAGCTGTTTTTT. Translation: CSARSLNGQGANPGELFF.

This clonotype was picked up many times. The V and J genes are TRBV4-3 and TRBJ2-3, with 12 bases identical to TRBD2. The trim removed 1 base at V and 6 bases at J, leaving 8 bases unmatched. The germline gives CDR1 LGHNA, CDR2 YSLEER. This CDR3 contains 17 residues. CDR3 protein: CASSQGLAGVSGDTQYF. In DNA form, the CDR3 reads TGCGCCAGCAGCCAAGGACTAGCGGGAGTAAGTGGGGATACGCAGTATTTT.

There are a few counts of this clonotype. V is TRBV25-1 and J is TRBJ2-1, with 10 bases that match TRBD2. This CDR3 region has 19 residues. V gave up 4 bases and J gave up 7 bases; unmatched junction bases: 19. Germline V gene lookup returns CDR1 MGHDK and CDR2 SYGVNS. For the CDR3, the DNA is TGTGCCAGCAGTGTAGAACTAGCGGGAAAAAAGGGTATGTTGAATGAGCAGTTCTTC. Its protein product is CASSVELAGKKGMLNEQFF. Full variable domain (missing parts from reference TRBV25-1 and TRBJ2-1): EADIYQTPRYLVIGTGKKITLECSQTMGHDKMYWYQQDPGMELHLIHYSYGVNSTEKGDLSSESTVSRIRTEHFPLTLESARPSHTSQYLCASSVELAGKKGMLNEQFFGPGTRLTVL.

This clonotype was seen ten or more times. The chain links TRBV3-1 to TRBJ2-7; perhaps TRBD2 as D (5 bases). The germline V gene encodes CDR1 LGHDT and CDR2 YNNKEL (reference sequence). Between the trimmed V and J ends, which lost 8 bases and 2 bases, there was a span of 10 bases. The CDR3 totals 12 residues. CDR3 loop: CASRGVAYEQYF. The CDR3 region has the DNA TGTGCCAGCCGGGGAGTGGCCTACGAGCAGTACTTC.

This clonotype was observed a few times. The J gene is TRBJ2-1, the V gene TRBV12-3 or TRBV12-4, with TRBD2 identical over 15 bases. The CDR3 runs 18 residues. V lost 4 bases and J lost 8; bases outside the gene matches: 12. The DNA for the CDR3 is TGTGCCAGCAGTTCTCTGGGACTAGCGGGAGGAGGAAGGCATGAGCAGTTCTTC. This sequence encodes CASSSLGLAGGGRHEQFF.